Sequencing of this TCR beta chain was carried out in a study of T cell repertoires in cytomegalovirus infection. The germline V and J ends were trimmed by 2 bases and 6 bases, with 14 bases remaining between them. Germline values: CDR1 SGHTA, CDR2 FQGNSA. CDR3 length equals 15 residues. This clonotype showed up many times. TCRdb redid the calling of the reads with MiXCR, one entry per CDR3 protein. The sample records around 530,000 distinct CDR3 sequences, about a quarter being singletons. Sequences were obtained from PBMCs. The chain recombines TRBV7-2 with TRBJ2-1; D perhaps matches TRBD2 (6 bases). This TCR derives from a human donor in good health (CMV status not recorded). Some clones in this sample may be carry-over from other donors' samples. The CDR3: CASSLFPREVNEQFF. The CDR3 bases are TGTGCCAGCAGCTTATTTCCCAGGGAGGTCAATGAGCAGTTCTTC.